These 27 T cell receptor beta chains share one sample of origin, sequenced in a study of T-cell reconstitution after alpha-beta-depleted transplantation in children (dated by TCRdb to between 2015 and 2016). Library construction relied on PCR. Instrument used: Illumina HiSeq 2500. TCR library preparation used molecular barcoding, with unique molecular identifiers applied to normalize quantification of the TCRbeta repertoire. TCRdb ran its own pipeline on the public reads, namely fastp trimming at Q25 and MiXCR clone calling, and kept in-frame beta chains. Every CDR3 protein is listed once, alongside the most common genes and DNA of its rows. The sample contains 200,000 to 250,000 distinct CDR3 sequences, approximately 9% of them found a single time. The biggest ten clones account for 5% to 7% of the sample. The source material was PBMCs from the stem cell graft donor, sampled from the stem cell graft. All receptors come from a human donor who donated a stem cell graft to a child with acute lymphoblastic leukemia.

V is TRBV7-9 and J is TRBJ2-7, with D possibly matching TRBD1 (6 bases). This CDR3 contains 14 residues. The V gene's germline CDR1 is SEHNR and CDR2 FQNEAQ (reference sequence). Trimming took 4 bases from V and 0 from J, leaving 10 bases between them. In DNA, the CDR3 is TGTGCCAGCAGCTCCGACAGGAACTCCTACGAGCAGTACTTC. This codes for CASSSDRNSYEQYF. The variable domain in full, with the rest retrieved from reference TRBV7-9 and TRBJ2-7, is DTGVSQNPRHKITKRGQNVTFRCDPISEHNRLYWYRQTLGQGPEFLTYFQNEAQLEKSRLLSDRFSAERPKGSFSTLEIQRTEQGDSAMYLCASSSDRNSYEQYFGPGTRLTVT.

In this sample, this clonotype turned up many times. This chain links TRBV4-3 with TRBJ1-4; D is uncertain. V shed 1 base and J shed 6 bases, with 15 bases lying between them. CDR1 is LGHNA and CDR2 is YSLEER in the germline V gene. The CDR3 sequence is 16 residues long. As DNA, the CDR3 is TGCGCCAGCAGCCAAGGGCGGGCCACCGCGTATGAAAAACTGTTTTTT. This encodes CASSQGRATAYEKLFF.

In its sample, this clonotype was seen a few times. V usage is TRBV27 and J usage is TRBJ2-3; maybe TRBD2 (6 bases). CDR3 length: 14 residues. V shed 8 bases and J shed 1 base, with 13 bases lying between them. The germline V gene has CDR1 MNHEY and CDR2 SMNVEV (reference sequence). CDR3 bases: TGTGCCAGCCGTACTAGCCGACGCACAGATACGCAGTATTTT. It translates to CASRTSRRTDTQYF.

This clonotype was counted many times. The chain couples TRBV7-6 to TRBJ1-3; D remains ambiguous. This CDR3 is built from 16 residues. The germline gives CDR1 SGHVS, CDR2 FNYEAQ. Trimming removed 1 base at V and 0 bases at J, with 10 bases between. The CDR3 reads CASSLVRPSSGNTIYF. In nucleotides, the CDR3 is TGTGCCAGCAGCTTAGTACGACCGAGCTCTGGAAACACCATATATTTT.

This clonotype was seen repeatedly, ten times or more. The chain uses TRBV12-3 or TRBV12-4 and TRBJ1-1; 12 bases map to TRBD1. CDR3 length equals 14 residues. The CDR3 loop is CAGAGTGGYTEAFF. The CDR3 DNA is TGTGCTGGTGCCGGGACAGGGGGCTACACTGAAGCTTTCTTT.

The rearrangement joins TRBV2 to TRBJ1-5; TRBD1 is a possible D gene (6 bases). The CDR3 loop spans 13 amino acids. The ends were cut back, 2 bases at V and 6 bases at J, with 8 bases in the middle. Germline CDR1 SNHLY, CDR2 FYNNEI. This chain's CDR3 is CASSEQGRQPQHF. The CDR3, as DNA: TGTGCCAGCAGTGAACAGGGGCGTCAGCCCCAGCATTTT.

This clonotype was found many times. In nucleotides, the CDR3 is TGTGCCAGCAGCTTAGAGGAGGGACGCTCGGCACTCCAAGAGACCCAGTACTTC. Protein product: CASSLEEGRSALQETQYF. The V and J genes are TRBV11-3 and TRBJ2-5; tentative D call: TRBD2 (6 bases). V was clipped by 0 bases and J by 1 base, with 18 bases between them. The CDR3 runs 18 residues. Per germline, CDR1 SGHNT and CDR2 YENEEA. The complete variable domain, with remaining parts taken from reference TRBV11-3 and TRBJ2-5, reads EAGVVQSPRYKIIEKKQPVAFWCNPISGHNTLYWYLQNLGQGPELLIRYENEEAVDDSQLPKDRFSAERLKGVDSTLKIQPAELGDSAVYLCASSLEEGRSALQETQYFGPGTRLLVL.

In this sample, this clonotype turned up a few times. The CDR3 nucleotides are TGTGCCAGCAGCGTCGGTCTGGGGAGCACTGAAGCTTTCTTT. Residues: CASSVGLGSTEAFF. The chain uses TRBV7-9 and TRBJ1-1; D unclear. The CDR3 loop spans 14 amino acids. The germline CDR1 and CDR2 sequences are SEHNR and FQNEAQ (reference sequence). V lost 5 bases, J lost 4 bases, and 14 bases lay in between.

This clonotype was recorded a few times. CDR3 sequence: CASSLTAGAANTGELFF. Here the CDR3 DNA reads TGCGCCAGCAGCTTGACGGCGGGGGCCGCGAACACCGGGGAGCTGTTTTTT. The rearrangement links TRBV5-1 to TRBJ2-2, with a tentative D call TRBD2 (7 bases). The length of the CDR3 is 17 residues. CDR1 and CDR2 (germline): SGHRS, YFSETQ. Trimming took 1 base from V and 0 from J, leaving 13 bases between them.

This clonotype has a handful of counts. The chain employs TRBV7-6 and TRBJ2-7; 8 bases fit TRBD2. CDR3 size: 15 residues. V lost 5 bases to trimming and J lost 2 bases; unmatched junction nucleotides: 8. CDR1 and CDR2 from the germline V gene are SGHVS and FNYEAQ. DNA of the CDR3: TGTGCCAGCAGCCGCTTAGCGGGGCGGGCCTACGAGCAGTACTTC. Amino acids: CASSRLAGRAYEQYF.

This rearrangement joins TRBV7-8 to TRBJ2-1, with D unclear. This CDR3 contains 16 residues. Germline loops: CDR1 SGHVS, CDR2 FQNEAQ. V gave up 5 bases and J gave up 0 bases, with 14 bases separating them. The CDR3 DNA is TGTGCCAGCAGCCCATTGTCCTGGGGCTCCTACAATGAGCAGTTCTTC. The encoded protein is CASSPLSWGSYNEQFF.

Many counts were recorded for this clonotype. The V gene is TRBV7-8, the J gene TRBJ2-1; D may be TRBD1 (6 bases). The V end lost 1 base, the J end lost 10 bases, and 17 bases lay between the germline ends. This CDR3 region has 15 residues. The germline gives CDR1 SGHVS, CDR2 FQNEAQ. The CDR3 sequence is CASSLVAGDFWEQFF. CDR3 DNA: TGTGCCAGCAGCTTAGTTGCAGGGGATTTTTGGGAGCAGTTCTTC.

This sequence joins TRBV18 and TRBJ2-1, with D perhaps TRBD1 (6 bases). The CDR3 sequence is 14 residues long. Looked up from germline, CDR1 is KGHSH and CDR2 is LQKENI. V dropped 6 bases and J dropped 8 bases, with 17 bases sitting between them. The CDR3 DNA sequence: TGTGCCAGCTCCCGACAGGTCTTGGAAGATGAGCAGTTCTTC. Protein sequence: CASSRQVLEDEQFF.

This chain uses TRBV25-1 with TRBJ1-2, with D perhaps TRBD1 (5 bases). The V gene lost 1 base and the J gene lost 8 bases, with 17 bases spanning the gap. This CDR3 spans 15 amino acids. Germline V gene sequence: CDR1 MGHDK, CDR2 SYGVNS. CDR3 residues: CASSELGGVTGGYTF. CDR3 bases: TGTGCCAGCAGTGAATTGGGGGGGGTTACAGGAGGCTACACCTTC.

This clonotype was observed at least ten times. CDR3 sequence reads: CASSPGLARGNEQFF. The CDR3 DNA is TGTGCCAGCAGCCCAGGACTAGCTCGGGGGAATGAGCAGTTCTTC. V is TRBV7-2 and J is TRBJ2-1, with 8 bases matching TRBD2. V was pared by 5 bases and J by 7 bases, with 10 bases of the junction left unmatched. The CDR3 is made up of 15 amino acids. The germline V gene encodes CDR1 SGHTA and CDR2 FQGNSA. Combining the CDR3 with reference TRBV7-2 and TRBJ2-1 gives the whole variable domain GAGVSQSPSNKVTEKGKDVELRCDPISGHTALYWYRQSLGQGLEFLIYFQGNSAPDKSGLPSDRFSAERTGGSVSTLTIQRTQQEDSAVYLCASSPGLARGNEQFFGPGTRLTVL.

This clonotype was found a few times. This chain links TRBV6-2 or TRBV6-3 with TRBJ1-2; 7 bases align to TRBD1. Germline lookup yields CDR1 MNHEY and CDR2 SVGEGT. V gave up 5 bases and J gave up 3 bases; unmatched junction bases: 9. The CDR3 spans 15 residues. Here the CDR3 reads CASSPSGGPHYGYTF. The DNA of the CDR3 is TGTGCCAGCAGTCCCTCAGGGGGGCCGCACTATGGCTACACCTTC.

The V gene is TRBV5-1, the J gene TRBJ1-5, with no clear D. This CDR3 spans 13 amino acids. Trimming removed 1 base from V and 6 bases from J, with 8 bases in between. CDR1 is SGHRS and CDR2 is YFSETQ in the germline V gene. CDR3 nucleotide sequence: TGCGCCAGCAGCTTGAGTCCAGGTCAGCCCCAGCATTTT. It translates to CASSLSPGQPQHF.

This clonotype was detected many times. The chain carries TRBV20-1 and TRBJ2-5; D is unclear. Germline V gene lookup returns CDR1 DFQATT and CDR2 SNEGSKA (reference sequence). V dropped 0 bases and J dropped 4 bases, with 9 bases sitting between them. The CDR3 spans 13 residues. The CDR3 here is CSARDVTGETQYF. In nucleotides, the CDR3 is TGCAGTGCTAGAGATGTGACCGGAGAGACCCAGTACTTC.

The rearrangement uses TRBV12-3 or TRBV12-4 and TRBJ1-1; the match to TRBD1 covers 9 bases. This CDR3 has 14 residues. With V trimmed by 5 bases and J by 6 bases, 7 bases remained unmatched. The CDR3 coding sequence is TGTGCCAGCAGTCGACAGGGGGGCTACTCTGAAGCTTTCTTT. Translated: CASSRQGGYSEAFF.

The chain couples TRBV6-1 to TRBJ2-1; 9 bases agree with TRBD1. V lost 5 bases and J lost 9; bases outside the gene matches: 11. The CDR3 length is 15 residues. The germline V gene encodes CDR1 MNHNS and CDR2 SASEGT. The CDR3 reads CASSPRDRVMSEQFF. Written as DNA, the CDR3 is TGTGCCAGCAGTCCCCGGGACAGGGTTATGAGTGAGCAGTTCTTC.

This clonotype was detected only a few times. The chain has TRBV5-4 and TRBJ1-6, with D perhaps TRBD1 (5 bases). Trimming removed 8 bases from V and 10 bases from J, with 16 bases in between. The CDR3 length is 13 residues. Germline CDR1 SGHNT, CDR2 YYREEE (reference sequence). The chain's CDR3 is CARGGSIGSPLHF. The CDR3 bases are TGTGCCAGGGGGGGTTCAATCGGGTCACCCCTCCACTTT.

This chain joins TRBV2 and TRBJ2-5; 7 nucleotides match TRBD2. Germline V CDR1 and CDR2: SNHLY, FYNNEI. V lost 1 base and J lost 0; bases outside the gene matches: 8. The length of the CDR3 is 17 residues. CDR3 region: CASSEVSGLRNQETQYF. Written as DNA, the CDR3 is TGTGCCAGCAGTGAAGTTTCGGGACTACGAAACCAAGAGACCCAGTACTTC. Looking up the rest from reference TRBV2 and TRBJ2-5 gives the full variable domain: EPEVTQTPSHQVTQMGQEVILRCVPISNHLYFYWYRQILGQKVEFLVSFYNNEISEKSEIFDDQFSVERPDGSNFTLKIRSTKLEDSAMYFCASSEVSGLRNQETQYFGPGTRLLVL.

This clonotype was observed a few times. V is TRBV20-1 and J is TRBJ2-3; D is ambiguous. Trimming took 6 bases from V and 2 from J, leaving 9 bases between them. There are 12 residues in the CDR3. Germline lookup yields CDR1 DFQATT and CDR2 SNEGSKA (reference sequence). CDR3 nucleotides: TGCAGTGCAAGCTCCGACACAGATACGCAGTATTTT. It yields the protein CSASSDTDTQYF.

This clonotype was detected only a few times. This CDR3 is CASSFSSPQGYQPQHF. CDR3 nucleotide sequence: TGTGCCAGCAGCTTTAGTTCGCCGCAGGGGTATCAGCCCCAGCATTTT. The gene calls are TRBV5-7 and TRBJ1-5, with a weak D call TRBD1 (6 bases). TRBV5-7 is an ORF; its function is uncertain. V lost 2 bases and J lost 5, with 17 bases in between. The CDR3 covers 16 residues.

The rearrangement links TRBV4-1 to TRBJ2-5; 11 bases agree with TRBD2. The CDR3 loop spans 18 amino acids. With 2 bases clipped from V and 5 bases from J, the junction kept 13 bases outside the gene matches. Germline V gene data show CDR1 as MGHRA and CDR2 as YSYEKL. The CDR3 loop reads CASSQPSGGQSRSETQYF. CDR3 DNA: TGCGCCAGCAGCCAACCTAGCGGGGGGCAATCCCGAAGCGAGACCCAGTACTTC.

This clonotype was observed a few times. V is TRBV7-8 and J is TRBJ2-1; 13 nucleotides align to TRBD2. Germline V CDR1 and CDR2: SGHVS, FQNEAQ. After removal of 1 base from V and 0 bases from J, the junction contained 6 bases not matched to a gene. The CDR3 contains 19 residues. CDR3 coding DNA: TGTGCCAGCAGCTTAGTACGGACTAGCGGGGGAAGCTCCTACAATGAGCAGTTCTTC. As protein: CASSLVRTSGGSSYNEQFF. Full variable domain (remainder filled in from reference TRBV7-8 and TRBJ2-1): GAGVSQSPRYKVAKRGQDVALRCDPISGHVSLFWYQQALGQGPEFLTYFQNEAQLDKSGLPSDRFFAERPEGSVSTLKIQRTQQEDSAVYLCASSLVRTSGGSSYNEQFFGPGTRLTVL.

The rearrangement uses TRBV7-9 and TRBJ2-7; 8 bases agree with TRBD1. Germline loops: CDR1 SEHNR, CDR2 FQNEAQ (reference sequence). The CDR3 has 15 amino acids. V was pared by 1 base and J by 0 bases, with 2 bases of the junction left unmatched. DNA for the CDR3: TGTGCCAGCAGCTTAGAACAGGGGGTCTCCTACGAGCAGTACTTC. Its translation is CASSLEQGVSYEQYF.